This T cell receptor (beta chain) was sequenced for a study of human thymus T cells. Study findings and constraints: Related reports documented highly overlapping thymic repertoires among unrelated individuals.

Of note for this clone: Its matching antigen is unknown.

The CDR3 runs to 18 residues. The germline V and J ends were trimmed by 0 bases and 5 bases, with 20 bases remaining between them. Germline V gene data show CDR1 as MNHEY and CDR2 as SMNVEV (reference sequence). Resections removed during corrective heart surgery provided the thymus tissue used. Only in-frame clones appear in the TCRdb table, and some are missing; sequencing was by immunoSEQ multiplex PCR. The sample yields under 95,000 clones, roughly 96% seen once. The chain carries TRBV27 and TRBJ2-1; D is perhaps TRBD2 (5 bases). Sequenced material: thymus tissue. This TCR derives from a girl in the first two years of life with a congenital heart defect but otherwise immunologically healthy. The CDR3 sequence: CASSLSGKDYAADNEQFF. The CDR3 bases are TGTGCCAGCAGTTTATCGGGAAAAGACTACGCAGCGGACAATGAGCAGTTCTTC.